Shown below are 6 T cell receptor beta chains from a single sample sequenced in a study of beta chain features in type 1 diabetes. Study-wide results and limits: In all four CD4+ subsets, TCRB CDR3 length was significantly, moderately reduced in type 1 diabetes.

These receptors lack a known antigen. Reverse transcription of all isolated RNA meant that expressed TCRB transcripts were sequenced. TCRdb's table, derived via immunoSEQ multiplex PCR, lists solely in-frame clones and lacks some. The sample lists around 140,000 clones; roughly 10% were seen once. The sequenced material came from central memory CD4+ T cells from blood. These receptors all come from a man aged 25 to 40 with type 1 diabetes.

This clone was counted a few times. The J gene is TRBJ2-5, the V gene TRBV6-5; D ambiguous. Per germline, CDR1 MNHEY and CDR2 SVGAGI. The CDR3 is 13 amino acids. Trimming removed 6 bases at V and 7 bases at J, with 15 bases between. Written as DNA, the CDR3 is TGTGCCAGCAGCAAAAAAATAGATGGGACCCAGTACTTC. Encoded protein: CASSKKIDGTQYF.

The rearrangement uses TRBV6-5 and TRBJ1-4; possibly TRBD1 for D (5 bases). The germline V and J ends were trimmed by 5 bases and 6 bases, with 13 bases remaining between them. The V gene's germline CDR1 is MNHEY and CDR2 SVGAGI. The CDR3 is 14 amino acids. In DNA, the CDR3 is TGTGCCAGCAGTGCCAGGGAGGGGTATGAAAAACTGTTTTTT. It specifies CASSAREGYEKLFF.

In its sample, this clone was seen a few times. The gene calls are TRBV7-3 and TRBJ2-5, with 8 nucleotides matching TRBD1. The CDR3 extends over 14 amino acids. V gave up 5 bases and J gave up 8 bases; unmatched junction bases: 10. The V gene's germline CDR1 is SGHTA and CDR2 FQGTGA. CDR3 in amino acids: CASSQSGTGATQYF. CDR3 nucleotide sequence: TGTGCCAGCAGCCAGTCCGGGACAGGCGCTACCCAGTACTTC.

This clone was counted between two and nine times. J is TRBJ2-3 and V is TRBV5-1; 8 bases are a match to TRBD2. The V gene end was trimmed by 2 bases and the J gene end by 0 bases; junction bases not matched to a gene: 2. There are 15 residues in the CDR3. From germline, CDR1 is SGHRS and CDR2 YFSETQ. Written as DNA, the CDR3 is TGCGCCAGCAGCTTTAGCGGGACTAGCACAGATACGCAGTATTTT. The encoded protein is CASSFSGTSTDTQYF.

The chain uses TRBV11-2 and TRBJ2-5; D is possibly TRBD1 (6 bases). CDR3 size: 16 residues. In germline, CDR1 is SGHAT, CDR2 FQNNGV. V lost 4 bases to trimming and J lost 5 bases, with 20 bases between them. This CDR3 reads CASSSTTGIAWETQYF. The DNA for the CDR3 is TGTGCCAGCAGCTCGACGACAGGAATTGCTTGGGAGACCCAGTACTTC.

The chain recombines TRBV2 with TRBJ2-7; possibly TRBD1 for D (5 bases). The CDR3 has 12 amino acids. V was clipped by 5 bases and J by 4 bases, with 9 bases between them. Germline V gene lookup returns CDR1 SNHLY and CDR2 FYNNEI. CDR3 DNA: TGTGCCAGCAGTCCTGACAGATACGAGCAGTACTTC. This sequence encodes CASSPDRYEQYF.